This T cell receptor beta chain stems from a study of control samples from healthy donors and cancer patients. Data came from immunoSEQ multiplex PCR; TCRdb stores just in-frame clones and leaves some out. The sample lists around 250,000 clones; roughly 82% were seen once. V lost 4 bases to trimming and J lost 2 bases, with 10 bases between them. The CDR3 covers 14 residues. Per the germline V gene, CDR1 is MNHNY and CDR2 is SVGAGI (reference sequence). V usage is TRBV6-6 and J usage is TRBJ2-3, with TRBD2 as a possible D gene (5 bases). Sample: PBMCs. The TCR was taken from a woman in her sixties with lung cancer. The CDR3 here is CASSSPRDTDTQYF. In DNA, the CDR3 is TGTGCCAGCAGTTCCCCGAGGGACACAGATACGCAGTATTTT.